The 25 T cell receptor beta chains below come from one sample, sequenced in a study of CD8 T cells in ankylosing spondylitis. Study-level points and caveats: There was a TCR beta motif, made of roughly eight highly homologous variants, that appeared characteristic of ankylosing spondylitis blood.

These receptors' targets are unknown. One entry per CDR3 protein results from TCRdb running MiXCR on the 5' RACE reads. The sample has some 700,000 distinct CDR3 sequences; 19% are singletons. The material sequenced was blood, either unsorted or a sorted T cell fraction (not recorded which). Receptor source: a male donor with ankylosing spondylitis.

The chain uses TRBV6-6 and TRBJ1-1; D is unresolved. The CDR3 has 13 amino acids. The germline V and J ends were trimmed by 4 bases and 4 bases, with 10 bases remaining between them. Germline V CDR1 and CDR2: MNHNY, SVGAGI (reference sequence). The CDR3: CASSSTIGTEAFF. The DNA of the CDR3 is TGTGCCAGCAGTTCGACCATAGGCACTGAAGCTTTCTTT.

This clonotype was counted only a few times. The chain combines TRBV12-3 or TRBV12-4 with TRBJ1-1; 8 bases map to TRBD1. The CDR3 extends over 14 amino acids. The V and J ends lost 6 bases and 3 bases, in that order; junction bases with no gene match: 6. CDR3 nucleotides: TGTGCCAGCAGAGGACAGGGTTTTTACACTGAAGCTTTCTTT. Translating gives CASRGQGFYTEAFF.

This clonotype was counted at least ten times. The genes are TRBV12-3 or TRBV12-4 and TRBJ1-2, with D tentatively TRBD1 (5 bases). Trimming cost V 6 bases and J 2 bases, with 13 bases left between them. The length of the CDR3 is 14 residues. The CDR3 loop reads CASRLIGHNYGYTF. CDR3 nucleotide sequence: TGTGCCAGCAGGCTCATCGGACACAACTATGGCTACACCTTC.

The chain uses TRBV5-3 and TRBJ1-1; unclear D gene. TRBV5-3 falls under the ORF class, with uncertain function. Trimming took off 8 bases at V and 7 bases at J, with 27 bases between the two ends. CDR3 length: 16 residues. CDR3 DNA sequence: TGTGCCAGGGGCCTTGGGCTCGACTCCGCTGGCATTGAAGCTTTCTTT. Amino acids: CARGLGLDSAGIEAFF.

The chain has TRBV28 and TRBJ2-3; maybe TRBD2 (6 bases). Germline V gene data show CDR1 as MDHEN and CDR2 as SYDVKM. The V gene lost 8 bases and the J gene lost 4 bases, with 16 bases spanning the gap. The CDR3 has 14 amino acids. The CDR3 reads CASRGGGPADTQYF. The DNA of the CDR3 is TGTGCCAGCCGGGGAGGCGGGCCGGCAGATACGCAGTATTTT.

The V and J genes are TRBV30 and TRBJ1-1, with D unresolved. V lost 2 bases, J lost 0 bases, and 7 bases lay in between. The CDR3 covers 13 residues. Germline V gives CDR1 GTSNPN, CDR2 SVGIG (reference sequence). The CDR3 DNA reads as TGTGCCTGGAGTAGGACGGTGAACACTGAAGCTTTCTTT. It translates to CAWSRTVNTEAFF.

This clonotype was seen ten or more times. V gene TRBV12-3 or TRBV12-4 combines with J gene TRBJ1-5, with D perhaps TRBD1 (6 bases). V lost 3 bases, J lost 9 bases, and 6 bases lay in between. This CDR3 has 11 residues. The chain's CDR3 is CASSLTGPQHF. CDR3 nucleotides: TGTGCCAGCAGTTTGACAGGGCCCCAGCATTTT.

This chain uses TRBV9 with TRBJ2-3; D gene ambiguous. The CDR3 is made up of 14 amino acids. Germline V gene data show CDR1 as SGDLS and CDR2 as YYNGEE. Trimming pared 0 bases from V and 0 bases from J, leaving 5 bases between. The CDR3 DNA reads TGTGCCAGCAGCGTAGTGGAAAGCACAGATACGCAGTATTTT. The encoded protein is CASSVVESTDTQYF.

This chain connects TRBV9 to TRBJ1-2, with D hard to call. V dropped 0 bases and J dropped 4 bases, with 10 bases sitting between them. The CDR3 is made up of 14 amino acids. CDR1 and CDR2 (germline): SGDLS, YYNGEE. The CDR3 reads CASSVGGEAYGYTF. In nucleotides, the CDR3 is TGTGCCAGCAGCGTAGGCGGAGAGGCCTATGGCTACACCTTC.

This clonotype was counted only a few times. CDR3 sequence reads: CASSFWTNTEAFF. DNA of the CDR3: TGTGCCAGCAGTTTCTGGACGAACACTGAAGCTTTCTTT. This rearrangement joins TRBV12-3 or TRBV12-4 to TRBJ1-1; D is unresolved. The ends were cut back, 3 bases at V and 1 base at J, with 6 bases in the middle. CDR3 length equals 13 residues.

The chain couples TRBV5-1 to TRBJ2-7, with 9 bases identical to TRBD1. V was pared by 1 base and J by 7 bases, with 12 bases of the junction left unmatched. This CDR3 has 16 residues. The germline V gene has CDR1 SGHRS and CDR2 YFSETQ. Here the CDR3 DNA reads TGCGCCAGCAGCTTGCGCCCCGGGACAGGGAAGTATGAGCAGTACTTC. Its translation is CASSLRPGTGKYEQYF.

This clonotype was detected many times. The gene calls are TRBV7-9 and TRBJ2-2; D remains ambiguous. Germline V CDR1 and CDR2: SEHNR, FQNEAQ (reference sequence). The CDR3 consists of 15 residues. Between the trimmed V and J ends, which lost 1 base and 3 bases, there was a span of 9 bases. This CDR3 reads CASSLVFGDTGELFF. In nucleotides, the CDR3 is TGTGCCAGCAGCTTAGTTTTCGGTGACACCGGGGAGCTGTTTTTT.

The rearrangement uses TRBV4-3 and TRBJ2-3; 7 bases match TRBD2. CDR1 is LGHNA, CDR2 YSLEER, per germline. CDR3 length: 15 residues. V was clipped by 8 bases and J by 1 base; unmatched bases: 9. CDR3 region: CASQKRAGGTDTQYF. DNA for the CDR3: TGCGCCAGCCAAAAGAGGGCGGGAGGCACAGATACGCAGTATTTT.

The rearrangement links TRBV3-1 to TRBJ1-1, with TRBD1 matching 9 bases. The CDR3 loop spans 15 amino acids. Germline assignment: CDR1 LGHDT and CDR2 YNNKEL (reference sequence). The ends lost 1 base at V and 5 bases at J; junction bases unmatched: 5. The CDR3 DNA follows: TGTGCCAGCAGCCAAGGGACAGGGACAGGGACTGAAGCTTTCTTT. This encodes CASSQGTGTGTEAFF.

This clonotype turned up a few times. This chain uses TRBV2 with TRBJ1-5; possibly TRBD1 for D (5 bases). The germline gives CDR1 SNHLY, CDR2 FYNNEI. The V and J ends lost 6 bases and 15 bases respectively, with 18 bases between them. This CDR3 contains 12 residues. CDR3 bases: TGTGCCAGCAGCCGCGAGGGCCCTACAGGGCATTTT. This translates into CASSREGPTGHF.

This clonotype was seen only a few times. A much larger clonotype is one base distant, so this may be a read error. The genes are TRBV3-1 and TRBJ2-1, with D uncertain. Per the germline V gene, CDR1 is LGHDT and CDR2 is YNNKEL (reference sequence). This CDR3 has 12 amino acids. V was shortened by 1 base and J by 7 bases, with 5 bases between the two germline ends. The CDR3 loop is CASSQAKNEQFF. The CDR3 DNA sequence: TGTGCCAGCAGCCAAGCTAAGAATGAGCAGTTCTTC.

Here the CDR3 DNA reads TGTGCCAGCAGCCAATATAACCCTGGTTATGAAAAACTGTTTTTT. As protein: CASSQYNPGYEKLFF. The J gene is TRBJ1-4, the V gene TRBV3-1; D gene unclear. The CDR3 extends over 15 amino acids. With 2 bases removed from V and 6 bases from J, the gap between germline ends came to 13 bases. Germline V lookup: CDR1 LGHDT, CDR2 YNNKEL (reference sequence).

This clonotype was picked up a small number of times. The V call is TRBV27, the J call TRBJ2-1; 11 nucleotides agree with TRBD2. This CDR3 spans 16 amino acids. V trimming: 7 bases; J trimming: 8 bases; junction bases outside the gene matches: 13. Germline V gene data show CDR1 as MNHEY and CDR2 as SMNVEV (reference sequence). The CDR3 sequence: CASTTGASGRYHEQFF. CDR3 bases: TGTGCCAGCACGACCGGGGCTAGCGGGAGGTACCATGAGCAGTTCTTC.

On this clonotype itself: The junction does not match germline at one end; this may be a read error. The chain links TRBV7-3 to TRBJ2-3, with D possibly TRBD2 on 5 matching bases. CDR3 size: 14 residues. Germline V lookup: CDR1 SGHTA, CDR2 FQGTGA. The CDR3 spells CASSLTGGGDTEYF. The CDR3 DNA reads TGTGCCAGCAGCTTAACTGGAGGTGGAGATACGGAGTATTTT.

This clonotype was counted only a few times. The chain links TRBV4-1 to TRBJ1-2, with TRBD1 identical over 11 bases. The trim removed 4 bases at V and 5 bases at J, leaving 9 bases unmatched. Germline lookup yields CDR1 MGHRA and CDR2 YSYEKL. The CDR3 is 16 amino acids. The CDR3 is CASSPGQGDSLYGYTF. The CDR3 DNA sequence: TGCGCCAGCAGCCCGGGACAGGGGGACTCCCTTTATGGCTACACCTTC.

This clonotype was seen a handful of times. The chain's CDR3 is CSARRPQGIAEAFF. The CDR3 DNA follows: TGCAGTGCTAGAAGGCCACAGGGAATCGCTGAAGCTTTCTTT. The V call is TRBV20-1, the J call TRBJ1-1; D perhaps matches TRBD1 (6 bases). This CDR3 has 14 residues. Trimming took 2 bases from V and 6 from J, leaving 16 bases between them. Germline V gives CDR1 DFQATT, CDR2 SNEGSKA (reference sequence).

This chain uses TRBV11-1 with TRBJ2-7; D remains unclear. Trimming removed 5 bases from V and 3 bases from J, with 11 bases in between. CDR1 and CDR2 from the germline V gene are SGHAT and FQDESV (reference sequence). The CDR3 is made up of 13 amino acids. The DNA of the CDR3 is TGTGCCAGCAGCCAGACATTATACTACGAGCAGTACTTC. It encodes CASSQTLYYEQYF.

The chain joins TRBV20-1 to TRBJ2-7; the D is unclear. The germline V gene has CDR1 DFQATT and CDR2 SNEGSKA (reference sequence). Trimming removed 6 bases at V and 3 bases at J, with 21 bases between. The CDR3 totals 15 residues. The CDR3 sequence: CSALRQGTTLYEQYF. The CDR3 bases are TGCAGTGCCCTCAGGCAAGGAACAACCCTCTACGAGCAGTACTTC.

This clonotype has a handful of counts. The gene calls are TRBV7-3 and TRBJ1-2; maybe TRBD1 (6 bases). With 4 bases removed from V and 6 bases from J, the gap between germline ends came to 24 bases. CDR1 is SGHTA, CDR2 FQGTGA, per germline. The CDR3 runs to 17 residues. The DNA for the CDR3 is TGTGCCAGCAGCTCTAGCTACGAGGACAGCCCTCTGGATGGCTACACCTTC. Protein product: CASSSSYEDSPLDGYTF.

About this clonotype: A read error is possible here, since a much larger clone lies one base away. V is TRBV4-2 and J is TRBJ2-7; 7 bases are shared with TRBD1. V shed 3 bases, J shed 2 bases, and the junction held 4 bases outside the gene matches. The germline gives CDR1 LGHNA, CDR2 YNFKEQ. The length of the CDR3 is 14 residues. The CDR3 spells CASSHEGQTYEQYF. The CDR3 DNA sequence: TGTGCCAGCAGCCATGAGGGACAGACCTACGAGCAGTACTTC.